This TCR beta chain was identified during a study of persistence of HIV-infected CD4 T cells. The libraries were made with immunoSEQ version 4 in survey mode. Profiled with immunoSEQ multiplex PCR; TCRdb holds only in-frame clones, not every one. Among roughly 25,000 clones, less than 85% were seen once, and the ten largest hold roughly 1.8%. This clone was seen more than once but under ten times. What it binds is unknown. V lost 5 bases and J 1 base, leaving 17 bases between the germline ends. Looked up from germline, CDR1 is SEHNR and CDR2 is FQNEAQ (reference sequence). The CDR3 sequence is 16 residues long. Cells were stimulated with overlapping HIV-1 Gag 15-mer peptides. Responding CD4+ T cells were sorted by upregulation of both CD40 ligand and CD69.

The source is an adult man with HIV who was CMV-seropositive. The sample in question was CD4+ T cells sorted from PBMCs after approximately 18-hour stimulation, obtained from a patient who received antiretroviral therapy. This chain connects TRBV7-9 to TRBJ1-1; D not resolved. In nucleotides, the CDR3 is TGTGCCAGCAGCCAAAGGTCCGGACGGGCGAACACTGAAGCTTTCTTT. Its protein product is CASSQRSGRANTEAFF.